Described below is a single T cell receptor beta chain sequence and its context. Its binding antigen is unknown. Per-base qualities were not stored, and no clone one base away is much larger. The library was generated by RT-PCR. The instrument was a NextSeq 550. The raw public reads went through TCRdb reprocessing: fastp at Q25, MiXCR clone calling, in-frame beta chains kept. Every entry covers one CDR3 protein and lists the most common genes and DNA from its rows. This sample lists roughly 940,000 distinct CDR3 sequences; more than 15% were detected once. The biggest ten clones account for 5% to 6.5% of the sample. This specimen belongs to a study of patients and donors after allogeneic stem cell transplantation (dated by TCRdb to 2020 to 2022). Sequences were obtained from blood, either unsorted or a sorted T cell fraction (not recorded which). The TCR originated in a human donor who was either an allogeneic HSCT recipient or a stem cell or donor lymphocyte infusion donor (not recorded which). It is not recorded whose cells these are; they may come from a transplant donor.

The CDR3 protein: CASSYYGQGPKANEKLFF. The bases are TGTGCCAGCAGTTACTATGGACAGGGCCCAAAGGCTAATGAAAAACTGTTTTTT. The chain couples TRBV6-2 or TRBV6-3 to TRBJ1-4; a stretch of 8 junction bases matches TRBD1. Sequences MNHEY (CDR1) and SVGEGT (CDR2) are obtained from the germline V gene. The CDR3, from cysteine to phenylalanine, totals 18 residues. CDR3 DNA only is kept here, 54 bases in frame from base 1. Compared with germline, V lacks 1 base and J lacks 3 bases; bases without a gene match: 10.